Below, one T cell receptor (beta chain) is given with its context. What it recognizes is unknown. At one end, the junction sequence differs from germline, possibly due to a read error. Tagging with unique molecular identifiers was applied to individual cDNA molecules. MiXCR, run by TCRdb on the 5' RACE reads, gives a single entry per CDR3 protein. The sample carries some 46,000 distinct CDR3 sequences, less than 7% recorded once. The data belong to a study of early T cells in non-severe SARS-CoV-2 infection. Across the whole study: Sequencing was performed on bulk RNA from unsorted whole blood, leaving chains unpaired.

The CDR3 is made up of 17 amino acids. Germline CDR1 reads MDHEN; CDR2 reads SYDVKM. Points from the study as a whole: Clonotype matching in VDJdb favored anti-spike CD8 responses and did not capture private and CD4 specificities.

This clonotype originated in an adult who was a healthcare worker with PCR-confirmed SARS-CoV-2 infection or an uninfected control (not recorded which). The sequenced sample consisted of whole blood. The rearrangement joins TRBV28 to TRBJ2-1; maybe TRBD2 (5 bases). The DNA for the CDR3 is TGTGCCAGCAGCATGCCCCGCACCACCGAGTTAACGGAGGAGCAGCTCTTC. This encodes CASSMPRTTELTEEQLF.